The 28 T cell receptor beta chains given below trace back to one sample, sequenced in a study of blood T cell repertoires in COVID-19. Measured with immunoSEQ multiplex PCR; TCRdb has only the in-frame clones, and not every one. The sample lists around 270,000 clones; approximately 88% were seen once. The specimen sequenced was PBMCs or T cells enriched from blood (not recorded which). The receptors derive from a middle-aged woman who had been exposed to COVID-19.

V gene TRBV5-4 combines with J gene TRBJ2-7; 10 bases are a match to TRBD1. The V segment lost 4 bases and the J segment 3 bases; nucleotides outside the gene matches: 7. The CDR3 consists of 15 residues. Germline-derived CDR1 and CDR2 are SGHNT and YYREEE (reference sequence). This CDR3 is CASSAGTGDRYEQYF. The CDR3 nucleotides are TGTGCCAGCAGCGCAGGGACAGGGGATCGCTACGAGCAGTACTTC. The complete variable domain, with remaining parts taken from reference TRBV5-4 and TRBJ2-7, reads ETGVTQSPTHLIKTRGQQVTLRCSSQSGHNTVSWYQQALGQGPQFIFQYYREEENGRGNFPPRFSGLQFPNYSSELNVNALELDDSALYLCASSAGTGDRYEQYFGPGTRLTVT.

The chain uses TRBV27 and TRBJ1-6; TRBD1 might be the D (6 bases). Trimming cost V 3 bases and J 0 bases, with 12 bases left between them. The CDR3 contains 17 residues. Germline values: CDR1 MNHEY, CDR2 SMNVEV (reference sequence). DNA for the CDR3: TGTGCCAGCAGTTTTCGGACAGTACCCTCCTATAATTCACCCCTCCACTTT. It translates to CASSFRTVPSYNSPLHF.

This chain uses TRBV3-1 (or the pseudogene TRBV3-2) with TRBJ1-4; D not certain. CDR1 and CDR2 (germline): LGHDT, YNNKEL (reference sequence). The CDR3 totals 16 residues. The V end was cut by 5 bases, the J end by 0 bases, with 13 bases between. CDR3: CASSSPTGATNEKLFF. As DNA, the CDR3 is TGTGCCAGCAGCTCCCCCACCGGGGCAACTAATGAAAAACTGTTTTTT.

The rearrangement links TRBV7-9 to TRBJ2-7, with a weak D call TRBD1 (5 bases). The CDR3 contains 13 residues. CDR1 and CDR2 from the germline V gene are SEHNR and FQNEAQ (reference sequence). Trimming cost V 10 bases and J 6 bases, with 19 bases left between them. The CDR3 loop reads CATKEQAVGEQYF. The CDR3 nucleotides are TGTGCCACCAAGGAACAGGCCGTCGGCGAGCAGTACTTC.

The V and J genes are TRBV21-1 and TRBJ2-6; TRBD1, the table's D call, was not compared with the DNA. TRBV21-1 is marked as a pseudogene. The CDR3 sequence is 16 residues long. CDR3 in amino acids: CAIRDRGLSGANVLTF. Written as DNA, the CDR3 is TGTGCCATCCGGGACAGGGGCCTCTCTGGGGCCAACGTCCTGACTTTC.

V is TRBV5-1 and J is TRBJ1-1, with D possibly being TRBD1 (6 bases). The V end lost 4 bases, the J end lost 0 bases, and 10 bases lay between the germline ends. Germline-derived CDR1 and CDR2 are SGHRS and YFSETQ. The CDR3 has 14 residues. CDR3 region: CASSVGQLNTEAFF. DNA of the CDR3: TGCGCCAGCAGCGTCGGACAGCTGAACACTGAAGCTTTCTTT.

There are a few counts of this clone. V is TRBV19 and J is TRBJ1-2; perhaps TRBD1 as D (6 bases). This CDR3 is 16 amino acids long. Trimming took 3 bases from V and 4 from J, leaving 18 bases between them. Germline CDR1 is LNHDA and CDR2 is SQIVND (reference sequence). The CDR3 nucleotides read TGTGCCAGTAGTATTGGCAGGGGTCCGCTCATCTATGGCTACACCTTC. As protein: CASSIGRGPLIYGYTF.

The genes are TRBV3-1 (or the pseudogene TRBV3-2) and TRBJ1-1; a possible D gene is TRBD1 (6 bases). Germline assignment: CDR1 LGHDT and CDR2 YNNKEL (reference sequence). Between the trimmed V and J ends, which lost 4 bases and 4 bases, there was a span of 22 bases. This CDR3 has 17 residues. The CDR3 reads CASSPVGRGGISTEAFF. The DNA of the CDR3 is TGTGCCAGCAGCCCTGTCGGTCGCGGGGGCATTAGCACTGAAGCTTTCTTT.

The chain is built from TRBV29-1 and TRBJ2-1; D might be TRBD1 (6 bases). The CDR3 sequence is 11 residues long. Trimming left V 7 bases short and J 10 bases short, with 14 bases between. The germline V gene has CDR1 SQVTM and CDR2 ANQGSEA. CDR3 sequence reads: CSGTAVEEQFF. The DNA of the CDR3 is TGCAGCGGGACAGCGGTCGAGGAGCAGTTCTTC.

The V gene is TRBV27, the J gene TRBJ1-2, with D perhaps TRBD1 (6 bases). Trimming removed 6 bases at V and 0 bases at J, with 20 bases between. Germline-derived CDR1 and CDR2 are MNHEY and SMNVEV (reference sequence). The CDR3 covers 17 residues. The CDR3 spells CASSRDLRQATNYGYTF. As DNA, the CDR3 is TGTGCCAGCAGCCGCGACTTACGACAGGCGACTAACTATGGCTACACCTTC.

The sample holds a few counts of this clone. This chain connects TRBV19 to TRBJ2-2, with D maybe TRBD1 (6 bases). The CDR3 sequence is 14 residues long. Germline V lookup: CDR1 LNHDA, CDR2 SQIVND (reference sequence). V dropped 1 base and J dropped 4 bases, with 7 bases sitting between them. CDR3 region: CASSIVGGTGELFF. The CDR3 nucleotides read TGTGCCAGTAGTATAGTAGGGGGCACCGGGGAGCTGTTTTTT.

The V call is TRBV27, the J call TRBJ1-6, with 12 bases that match TRBD1. CDR1 MNHEY and CDR2 SMNVEV come from the germline V gene (reference sequence). This CDR3 comprises 14 residues. J gave up 10 bases and V 3 bases, and 1 base lay outside the gene matches. The CDR3 here is CASSFGTGGSPLHF. CDR3 bases: TGTGCCAGCAGTTTTGGGACAGGGGGCTCACCCCTCCACTTT.

The chain carries TRBV9 and TRBJ2-1; 9 bases line up with TRBD2. CDR1 is SGDLS, CDR2 YYNGEE, per germline. J lost 5 bases, V lost 3 bases, and 6 bases had no gene match. CDR3 size: 15 residues. CDR3 in amino acids: CASSATGTSNNEQFF. In nucleotides, the CDR3 is TGTGCCAGCAGCGCCACCGGGACTAGCAACAATGAGCAGTTCTTC.

V and J are TRBV5-8 and TRBJ2-5, with D tentatively TRBD2 (6 bases). Germline CDR1 reads SGHTS; CDR2 reads YDEGEE. V lost 5 bases and J 1 base, leaving 18 bases between the germline ends. This CDR3 spans 16 amino acids. The CDR3 bases are TGTGCCAGCAGGGACCGGGACTCACTAATCCAAGAGACCCAGTACTTC. It translates to CASRDRDSLIQETQYF. Full variable domain (missing parts from reference TRBV5-8 and TRBJ2-5): EAGVTQSPTHLIKTRGQQATLRCSPISGHTSVYWYQQALGLGLQFLLWYDEGEERNRGNFPPRFSGRQFPNYSSELNVNALELEDSALYLCASRDRDSLIQETQYFGPGTRLLVL.

This chain links TRBV7-2 with TRBJ1-1; TRBD1 aligns across 7 bases. V gave up 1 base and J gave up 10 bases; unmatched junction bases: 12. Germline values: CDR1 SGHTA, CDR2 FQGNSA. This CDR3 contains 15 residues. The CDR3 region is CASSLDGAGGMLAFF. CDR3 sequence (DNA): TGTGCCAGCAGCTTAGATGGGGCAGGGGGTATGTTAGCTTTCTTT.

The J gene is TRBJ2-1, the V gene TRBV30, with 11 bases lining up with TRBD2. Unmatched junction bases numbered 14, after V lost 1 base and J lost 3 bases. The CDR3 loop spans 19 amino acids. Germline values: CDR1 GTSNPN, CDR2 SVGIG (reference sequence). CDR3 bases: TGTGCCTGGAGTGGTAGTACTAGCGGGAGTTCGCTTAACTACAATGAGCAGTTCTTC. Protein sequence: CAWSGSTSGSSLNYNEQFF.

This chain connects TRBV28 to TRBJ2-7, with TRBD2 matching 14 bases. Germline CDR1 reads MDHEN; CDR2 reads SYDVKM. Trimming at V came to 6 bases and at J to 0 bases, leaving 13 bases not matched to a gene. This CDR3 comprises 19 residues. The CDR3 DNA reads as TGTGCCAGCAGCCACCACCGGGGACTAGCGGGAGTAAGCTCCTACGAGCAGTACGTC. It specifies CASSHHRGLAGVSSYEQYV.

The chain is built from TRBV13 and TRBJ2-7; TRBD1 might be the D (6 bases). Trimming took 1 base from V and 6 from J, leaving 13 bases between them. The CDR3 loop spans 14 amino acids. Germline V gives CDR1 PRHDT, CDR2 FYEKMQ (reference sequence). CDR3 sequence reads: CASSLEGRGFEQYF. Here the CDR3 DNA reads TGTGCCAGCAGCTTAGAGGGCAGGGGATTCGAGCAGTACTTC.

The chain uses TRBV6-5 and TRBJ2-3; TRBD1 agrees at 8 bases. The V gene end was trimmed by 6 bases and the J gene end by 0 bases; junction bases not matched to a gene: 5. Per germline, CDR1 MNHEY and CDR2 SVGAGI. There are 15 residues in the CDR3. Here the CDR3 DNA reads TGTGCCAGCAGGAGTCAGGGGGCTAGCACAGATACGCAGTATTTT. Amino acids: CASRSQGASTDTQYF.

V and J are TRBV16 and TRBJ2-1; D perhaps matches TRBD1 (6 bases). The CDR3 spans 18 residues. V lost 1 base, J lost 8 bases, and 24 bases lay in between. The germline gives CDR1 KGHSY, CDR2 FQNENV. CDR3 region: CASSQFVLARGRPHEQFF. DNA of the CDR3: TGTGCCAGCAGCCAATTCGTTCTCGCCAGGGGAAGGCCCCATGAGCAGTTCTTC.

The V and J genes are TRBV7-3 and TRBJ1-1; D unclear. Germline values: CDR1 SGHTA, CDR2 FQGTGA. V dropped 2 bases and J dropped 1 base, with 8 bases sitting between them. The CDR3 covers 14 residues. Written as DNA, the CDR3 is TGTGCCAGCAGCTTAGGAGGGTCGAACACTGAAGCTTTCTTT. Translated: CASSLGGSNTEAFF.

The rearrangement joins TRBV19 to TRBJ1-1; D is perhaps TRBD1 (5 bases). Per the germline V gene, CDR1 is LNHDA and CDR2 is SQIVND (reference sequence). V lost 5 bases, J lost 0 bases, and 13 bases lay in between. This CDR3 is 15 amino acids long. CDR3 coding DNA: TGTGCCAGTAGTTCCCGGACATTTATGAACACTGAAGCTTTCTTT. Its translation is CASSSRTFMNTEAFF.

The CDR3 DNA sequence: TGTGCCAGTAGCCCAACGGGGACTGAAGCTTTCTTT. Encoded protein: CASSPTGTEAFF. The genes are TRBV19 and TRBJ1-1; D not certain. Germline CDR1 is LNHDA and CDR2 is SQIVND (reference sequence). This CDR3 is built from 12 residues. Trimming removed 6 bases from V and 5 bases from J, with 10 bases in between.

CDR3 loop: CASSQGQVGKLFF. The DNA of the CDR3 is TGTGCCAGCAGCCAGGGACAGGTGGGAAAACTGTTTTTT. The chain is built from TRBV14 and TRBJ1-4; 8 nucleotides match TRBD1. J gave up 10 bases and V 3 bases, and 4 bases lay outside the gene matches. Germline V CDR1 and CDR2: SGHDN, FVKESK. This CDR3 has 13 residues.

The V gene is TRBV7-5, the J gene TRBJ2-7; no DNA check was done on the table's D call, TRBD2. TRBV7-5 is a pseudogene. There are 14 residues in the CDR3. The CDR3 sequence: CVRSFASGGYEQYF. DNA for the CDR3: TGTGTCAGAAGCTTCGCTAGCGGGGGGTACGAGCAGTACTTC.

The chain recombines TRBV24-1 with TRBJ1-1, with 7 bases lining up with TRBD1. The CDR3 has 13 residues. Germline assignment: CDR1 KGHDR and CDR2 SFDVKD. The ends lost 5 bases at V and 4 bases at J; junction bases unmatched: 3. The CDR3 DNA reads TGTGCCACCAGTGGACAGGGAGTCACTGAAGCTTTCTTT. This encodes CATSGQGVTEAFF.

CDR3 residues: CASSARRGGGTEAFF. The CDR3 coding sequence is TGTGCCAGTAGTGCCAGGAGGGGGGGTGGCACTGAAGCTTTCTTT. The V gene is TRBV19, the J gene TRBJ1-1; D is possibly TRBD1 (6 bases). The CDR3 is made up of 15 amino acids. Trimming shortened V by 5 bases and J by 4 bases, and 17 bases separated the two germline ends. Per germline, CDR1 LNHDA and CDR2 SQIVND (reference sequence).

The CDR3 bases are TGTGCCAGCAGCGAAATGGCCGGGACAGGGTCGGGCGGGGAGCTGTTTTTT. Translated, it gives CASSEMAGTGSGGELFF. This rearrangement joins TRBV7-3 to TRBJ2-2, with 9 positions matching TRBD1. The CDR3 is 17 residues long. Germline assignment: CDR1 SGHTA and CDR2 FQGTGA. V shed 5 bases, J shed 7 bases, and the junction held 14 bases outside the gene matches. Supplemented by reference TRBV7-3 and TRBJ2-2, the full variable domain reads GAGVSQTPSNKVTEKGKYVELRCDPISGHTALYWYRQSLGQGPEFLIYFQGTGAADDSGLPNDRFFAVRPEGSVSTLKIQRTERGDSAVYLCASSEMAGTGSGGELFFGEGSRLTVL.